This T cell receptor (beta chain) derives from a study of T-cell memory formation after mild COVID-19. Study-wide findings and caveats: Clonal second-wave expansions that peaked on day 37 had unconfirmed SARS-CoV-2 specificity.

Each CDR3 protein gets one entry after TCRdb re-called the 5' RACE reads with MiXCR. Of under 250,000 distinct CDR3 sequences listed, just over 15% were seen once; the top ten hold more than 2%. The CDR3 is 14 amino acids. V was clipped by 5 bases and J by 5 bases; unmatched bases: 4. Per the germline V gene, CDR1 is SGHAT and CDR2 is FQNNGV. Notes on this clonotype: Its antigen is unknown.

The TCR was taken from an adult woman who had mild COVID-19 (a few samples of this study predate the infection). Cell type and time point are not known. The specimen was PBMCs or a T cell subset sorted from them (not recorded which). The rearrangement uses TRBV11-2 and TRBJ1-4; TRBD1 matches at 8 bases. The CDR3 reads CASSRGQGNEKLFF. In DNA form, the CDR3 reads TGTGCCAGCAGCCGCGGACAGGGCAATGAAAAACTGTTTTTT.